Listed below are T cell receptor beta chains from one sample, sequenced in a study of T cell repertoires in cytomegalovirus infection. Their specific antigens are unknown. TCRdb ran MiXCR on the reads and lists one entry per CDR3 protein. The sample consists of over 250,000 distinct CDR3 sequences, roughly 21% of them appearing once. Sequenced material: cultured PBMCs, taken from culture after CMV antigen stimulation. These receptor sequences come from a human donor in good health (CMV status not recorded). Some clones in this sample may be carry-over from other donors' samples. The CDR3 runs from the conserved cysteine through the conserved F or W. D genes are given only for firm matches. Clone size is shown for a subset of rows, as once, few, many or a class of expanded clone.

v_gene	d_gene	abundance	j_gene	len	CDR3aa	CDR3nt
TRBV11-2	TRBD2	-	TRBJ2-1	13	CASRGLGGNEQFF	TGTGCCAGCAGGGGACTAGGGGGCAATGAGCAGTTCTTC
TRBV12-5	-	few	TRBJ2-1	11	CASGFRGEQFF	TGTGCTAGTGGTTTTAGGGGGGAGCAGTTCTTC
TRBV19	-	-	TRBJ1-1	15	CASSSVGTGSTEAFF	TGTGCCAGTAGCTCCGTGGGGACGGGGAGCACTGAAGCTTTCTTT
TRBV12-3/TRBV12-4	-	few	TRBJ1-1	12	CASSPRGGAAFF	TGTGCCAGCAGCCCCCGGGGGGGGGCGGCTTTCTTT
TRBV24-1	-	-	TRBJ2-2	16	CATSDLRQGWTGELFF	TGTGCCACCAGTGATTTGCGGCAGGGATGGACCGGGGAGCTGTTTTTT
TRBV10-3	-	few	TRBJ2-6	13	CATLISGANVLTF	TGTGCCACTCTGATATCTGGGGCCAACGTCCTGACTTTC
TRBV25-1	TRBD2	-	TRBJ2-1	17	CASSEYRTSGGYNEQFF	TGTGCCAGCAGTGAATACCGGACTAGCGGGGGCTACAATGAGCAGTTCTTC
TRBV27	TRBD1	-	TRBJ1-5	14	CASGRDRASQPQHF	TGTGCCAGCGGACGGGACAGGGCGAGTCAGCCCCAGCATTTT
TRBV11-1	-	-	TRBJ1-6	13	CASSQRGNSPLHF	TGTGCCAGCAGCCAAAGGGGTAATTCACCCCTCCACTTT
TRBV7-8	-	many	TRBJ1-2	14	CASSLAIGSYGYTF	TGTGCCAGCAGCTTAGCGATTGGATCCTATGGCTACACCTTC
TRBV12-3/TRBV12-4	TRBD1	few	TRBJ2-1	15	CASRPGQGRFNEQFF	TGTGCCAGCAGGCCCGGACAGGGGAGGTTCAATGAGCAGTTCTTC
TRBV7-9	-	-	TRBJ2-1	15	CASSRDGLSLNEQFF	TGTGCCAGCAGCCGGGACGGTCTTTCTTTAAATGAGCAGTTCTTC
TRBV5-1	-	-	TRBJ2-1	14	CASSLAGRDNEQFF	TGCGCCAGCAGCTTGGCGGGCAGGGACAATGAGCAGTTCTTC
TRBV7-2	-	many	TRBJ2-5	15	CASRLGHLIGETQYF	TGTGCCAGCAGATTGGGACACTTAATTGGAGAGACCCAGTACTTC
TRBV20-1	TRBD2	-	TRBJ2-1	16	CSARDARGRGVYEQFF	TGCAGTGCTAGAGATGCCCGCGGGAGGGGCGTGTATGAGCAGTTCTTC
TRBV6-5	-	many	TRBJ2-5	12	CASSYGTWTQYF	TGTGCCAGCAGTTACGGCACATGGACCCAGTACTTC
TRBV12-3/TRBV12-4	-	few	TRBJ1-5	13	CASSFRPNQPQHF	TGTGCCAGCAGTTTTCGCCCCAATCAGCCCCAGCATTTT
TRBV12-3/TRBV12-4	TRBD1	-	TRBJ2-5	14	CASSPDRVVQTQYF	TGTGCCAGCAGCCCAGACAGGGTAGTACAGACCCAGTACTTC
TRBV7-8	-	-	TRBJ1-1	13	CASSLTGWVEAFF	TGTGCCAGCAGCTTGACCGGGTGGGTTGAAGCTTTCTTT
TRBV20-1	TRBD2	-	TRBJ2-7	13	CSARVLAGGEQYF	TGCAGTGCTAGAGTACTAGCGGGAGGCGAGCAGTACTTC
TRBV9	TRBD1	-	TRBJ1-1	15	CASRPGTGIGTEAFF	TGTGCCAGCAGGCCCGGGACAGGGATCGGCACTGAAGCTTTCTTT
TRBV4-2	-	-	TRBJ1-2	18	CASSQADLLSGGNYGYTF	TGTGCCAGCAGCCAAGCCGACCTCCTCTCTGGAGGTAACTATGGCTACACCTTC
TRBV12-3/TRBV12-4	TRBD2	-	TRBJ2-3	16	CASSSLASGAEDTQYF	TGTGCCAGCAGTTCTTTGGCTAGCGGGGCAGAAGATACGCAGTATTTT
TRBV7-2	-	many	TRBJ2-1	13	CASSSGINNEQFF	TGTGCCAGCAGCTCCGGGATTAACAATGAGCAGTTCTTC
TRBV7-2	-	-	TRBJ2-2	13	CASSPRAREELFF	TGTGCCAGCAGCCCCCGGGCCAGAGAGGAGCTGTTTTTT
TRBV5-1	TRBD1	-	TRBJ1-6	15	CASSLQGMNNSPLHF	TGCGCCAGCAGCTTACAGGGGATGAATAATTCACCCCTCCACTTT
TRBV30	TRBD1	few	TRBJ1-3	13	CAWGTGVRNTIYF	TGTGCCTGGGGGACAGGGGTACGAAACACCATATATTTT
TRBV30	-	few	TRBJ2-5	14	CAWSPGGVGETQYF	TGTGCCTGGAGCCCCGGAGGAGTCGGGGAGACCCAGTACTTC
TRBV27	-	few	TRBJ2-1	15	CASSPWTPSGDEQFF	TGTGCCAGCAGTCCGTGGACTCCTTCTGGCGATGAGCAGTTCTTC
TRBV5-1	TRBD2	-	TRBJ2-3	18	CASSLAVTREVNTDTQYF	TGCGCCAGCAGCTTGGCGGTAACGCGGGAGGTTAACACAGATACGCAGTATTTT
TRBV20-1	-	many	TRBJ1-2	14	CSARGAGAPYGYTF	TGCAGTGCTAGAGGGGCAGGGGCGCCTTATGGCTACACCTTC
TRBV27	-	many	TRBJ1-6	15	CASSFTGIFGSPLHF	TGTGCCAGCAGTTTCACAGGGATTTTTGGTTCACCCCTCCACTTT
TRBV6-5	-	-	TRBJ2-3	13	CASSLLMPDTQYF	TGTGCCAGCAGCTTACTAATGCCAGATACGCAGTATTTT
TRBV12-3/TRBV12-4	-	-	TRBJ1-1	13	CASSYGDGIEAFF	TGTGCCAGCAGTTATGGGGACGGGATAGAAGCTTTCTTT
TRBV4-3	-	-	TRBJ1-2	14	CASSQDLQLGGYTF	TGCGCCAGCAGCCAAGATTTACAGTTAGGGGGCTACACCTTC
TRBV7-8	TRBD1	many	TRBJ2-7	16	CASSSSGTGSTYEQYF	TGTGCCAGCAGCTCATCCGGGACAGGATCCACCTACGAGCAGTACTTC
TRBV28	TRBD2	-	TRBJ2-3	14	CASSTSGRTDTQYF	TGTGCCAGCAGCACTAGCGGGAGAACAGATACGCAGTATTTT
TRBV12-3/TRBV12-4	-	few	TRBJ1-5	14	CASSLGTVIQPQHF	TGTGCCAGCAGTTTAGGCACCGTTATTCAGCCCCAGCATTTT
TRBV23-1	-	-	TRBJ2-1	14	CASSQGSIGNEQFF	TGCGCCAGCAGTCAAGGGAGTATTGGGAATGAGCAGTTCTTC
TRBV7-2	TRBD2	-	TRBJ2-2	16	CASSLGLAGLAGELFF	TGTGCCAGCAGCTTAGGATTAGCGGGATTGGCCGGGGAGCTGTTTTTT
TRBV7-2	-	many	TRBJ2-5	14	CASSLRPDQETQYF	TGTGCCAGCAGCTTAAGGCCTGACCAAGAGACCCAGTACTTC
TRBV5-4	TRBD1	-	TRBJ1-2	15	CASSWGDRVNYGYTF	TGTGCCAGCAGCTGGGGGGACAGGGTGAACTATGGCTACACCTTC
TRBV27	-	many	TRBJ2-5	16	CASSRHFATAQETQYF	TGTGCCAGCAGTAGACATTTCGCGACGGCACAAGAGACCCAGTACTTC
TRBV7-2	TRBD2	many	TRBJ2-2	18	CASSHGLAGGRKTGELFF	TGTGCCAGCAGCCACGGACTAGCGGGAGGTAGAAAAACCGGGGAGCTGTTTTTT
TRBV12-3/TRBV12-4	TRBD2	once	TRBJ2-2	18	CASSLSRDVAGVAGELFF	TGTGCCAGCAGTTTATCCCGGGATGTGGCGGGAGTCGCCGGGGAGCTGTTTTTT
TRBV19	TRBD1	-	TRBJ1-5	13	CASSMDRGQPQHF	TGTGCCAGTAGTATGGACAGGGGCCAGCCCCAGCATTTT
TRBV6-2/TRBV6-3	TRBD2	many	TRBJ2-3	15	CASSGQREYGDTQYF	TGTGCCAGCAGCGGTCAGCGGGAGTACGGAGATACGCAGTATTTT
TRBV7-2	-	many	TRBJ2-1	13	CASSQRDYNEQFF	TGTGCCAGCAGCCAGAGGGACTACAATGAGCAGTTCTTC
TRBV12-3/TRBV12-4	TRBD2	many	TRBJ2-1	15	CASSSPGLAGFEQFF	TGTGCCAGCAGTTCTCCGGGACTAGCGGGATTTGAGCAGTTCTTC
TRBV7-2	-	many	TRBJ2-1	13	CASSTARYNEQFF	TGTGCCAGCAGCACGGCAAGGTACAATGAGCAGTTCTTC
TRBV19	-	few	TRBJ1-5	13	CASSDVLNQPQHF	TGTGCCAGTAGCGATGTTTTAAATCAGCCCCAGCATTTT
TRBV11-2	TRBD1	-	TRBJ2-5	15	CASSLVGTGFETQYF	TGTGCCAGCAGCTTAGTTGGGACAGGGTTTGAGACCCAGTACTTC
TRBV12-3/TRBV12-4	-	-	TRBJ1-1	16	CASSPRGRTRRTEAFF	TGTGCCAGCAGCCCTAGGGGGAGAACAAGAAGGACTGAAGCTTTCTTT
TRBV2	TRBD1	few	TRBJ1-2	13	CASSGQGLYGYTF	TGTGCCAGCAGTGGACAGGGACTATATGGCTACACCTTC
TRBV28	-	-	TRBJ1-2	15	CASSMDTGLAYGYTF	TGTGCCAGCAGCATGGACACCGGCCTGGCCTATGGCTACACCTTC
TRBV4-1	-	once	TRBJ2-6	17	CASSQDRLGVGANVLTF	TGCGCCAGCAGCCAAGATCGGTTAGGGGTTGGGGCCAACGTCCTGACTTTC
TRBV7-9	-	-	TRBJ2-2	12	CASGSIPGELFF	TGTGCCAGCGGCTCGATCCCCGGGGAGCTGTTTTTT